A selection of T cell receptor beta chains follows, all from one sample in a study of blood T cell repertoires in COVID-19. Only in-frame clones appear in the TCRdb table, and some are missing; sequencing was by immunoSEQ multiplex PCR. This sample has over 75,000 clones, with over 60% found just once. Material for sequencing was peripheral blood. The receptors stem from a man in his forties or fifties who had recovered from COVID-19. Each CDR3 is given with its conserved first and last residue. The D gene is left open where the match is weak. The listing skips clone size in some rows; elsewhere it reads once, few, many or a size class.

D	V	J	size	CDR3	DNA
TRBD1	TRBV11-2	TRBJ2-3	few	CASSLGRGQGDTQYF	TGTGCCAGCAGCTTAGGAAGGGGGCAAGGAGATACGCAGTATTTT
NA	TRBV21-1	TRBJ1-2	NA	CASTPRGIGGYGYTF	TGTGCCAGCACCCCCAGGGGGATAGGGGGGTATGGCTACACCTTC
TRBD1	TRBV5-4	TRBJ2-1	NA	CASSSGQGAVINEQFF	TGTGCCAGCAGCTCCGGACAGGGGGCGGTTATCAATGAGCAGTTCTTC
TRBD1	TRBV5-1	TRBJ1-4	NA	CASSQFGTGGNEKLFF	TGCGCCAGCAGCCAATTTGGGACAGGGGGTAATGAAAAACTGTTTTTT
NA	TRBV19	TRBJ2-1	NA	CASSRGQYNEQFF	TGTGCCAGTAGTAGAGGACAGTACAATGAGCAGTTCTTC
TRBD1	TRBV25-1	TRBJ2-1	NA	CASSDTPGTGGYNEQFF	TGTGCCAGCAGTGATACACCCGGGACAGGTGGTTACAATGAGCAGTTCTTC
TRBD1	TRBV19	TRBJ2-1	NA	CASSILRDRAYNEQFF	TGTGCCAGTAGTATTCTGCGAGACAGGGCCTACAATGAGCAGTTCTTC
TRBD2	TRBV28	TRBJ2-7	NA	CASSTPTGTSGSWRRVGSYEQYF	TGTGCCAGCAGTACCCCCACGGGAACTAGCGGGAGTTGGCGTCGTGTGGGTTCCTACGAGCAGTACTTC
NA	TRBV30	TRBJ1-5	NA	CAWSTPGEYSNQPQHF	TGTGCCTGGAGCACGCCGGGAGAATATAGCAATCAGCCCCAGCATTTT
NA	TRBV10-1	TRBJ1-2	NA	CASSILDRLLQKDHGYTF	TGCGCCAGCAGCATTCTTGACAGGCTCCTTCAAAAGGATCATGGCTACACCTTC
NA	TRBV7-3	TRBJ2-5	NA	CASSPGAPPETQYF	TGTGCCAGCAGCCCCGGAGCCCCCCCCGAGACCCAGTACTTC
NA	TRBV4-3	TRBJ2-2	NA	CASSQEQGTGELFF	TGCGCCAGCAGCCAAGAACAGGGCACCGGGGAGCTGTTTTTT
NA	TRBV5-4	TRBJ1-1	NA	CATQTGGTEAFF	TGTGCAACTCAAACCGGGGGTACTGAAGCTTTCTTT
NA	TRBV19	TRBJ2-1	NA	CASSIRSRPGSRNEQFF	TGTGCCAGTAGTATCCGATCAAGACCGGGGAGCAGAAATGAGCAGTTCTTC
TRBD1	TRBV28	TRBJ1-4	NA	CASLQGVGKLFF	TGTGCCAGCCTCCAGGGGGTTGGAAAACTGTTTTTT
NA	TRBV6-5	TRBJ2-1	NA	CASSYGRGDNEQFF	TGTGCCAGCAGTTACGGTCGGGGAGACAATGAGCAGTTCTTC
NA	TRBV18	TRBJ2-5	NA	CASSPIRETQYF	TGTGCCAGCTCACCAATTCGAGAGACCCAGTACTTC